The sequence of this T cell receptor beta chain was determined in a study of cytomegalovirus exposure and HLA in healthy donors. Researchers ran the PCR with 60 Vbeta and 13 Jbeta primers. Generated by immunoSEQ multiplex PCR, the TCRdb table keeps only in-frame clones and is missing some. The sample records some 180,000 clones, 80% to 90% being singletons. This CDR3 has 15 residues. Per the germline V gene, CDR1 is SNHLY and CDR2 is FYNNEI. V lost 6 bases to trimming and J lost 4 bases; unmatched junction nucleotides: 8. The source is a man aged 40-49 years in good health and CMV-seropositive. The sample comprised PBMCs. The rearrangement uses TRBV2 and TRBJ2-1; TRBD2 matches at 8 bases. CDR3 sequence: CASRSRLAWYNEQFF. The CDR3 bases are TGTGCCAGCAGGTCTAGACTAGCGTGGTACAATGAGCAGTTCTTC. The full variable domain, rest sourced from reference TRBV2 and TRBJ2-1, is EPEVTQTPSHQVTQMGQEVILRCVPISNHLYFYWYRQILGQKVEFLVSFYNNEISEKSEIFDDQFSVERPDGSNFTLKIRSTKLEDSAMYFCASRSRLAWYNEQFFGPGTRLTVL.